This passage covers 19 T cell receptor beta chains from one sample sequenced in a study of cytomegalovirus exposure and HLA in healthy donors. The assay was immunoSEQ multiplex PCR, and TCRdb's table has in-frame clones only and misses some. The sample yields about 82,000 clones, approximately 93% seen once. The sequencing sample was made of PBMCs. These receptors were collected from a man younger than 35 in good health and CMV-seronegative.

This chain joins TRBV30 and TRBJ1-1; unclear D gene. Germline loops: CDR1 GTSNPN, CDR2 SVGIG (reference sequence). With 3 bases removed from V and 0 bases from J, the gap between germline ends came to 8 bases. The CDR3 is made up of 13 amino acids. The CDR3 sequence: CAWRGRMNTEAFF. CDR3 DNA: TGTGCCTGGAGGGGCAGAATGAACACTGAAGCTTTCTTT.

The V call is TRBV27, the J call TRBJ2-1; 13 bases align to TRBD2. The CDR3 consists of 18 residues. CDR1 is MNHEY and CDR2 is SMNVEV in the germline V gene (reference sequence). V lost 2 bases to trimming and J lost 8 bases; unmatched junction nucleotides: 12. The CDR3 here is CASSLAGTSGTRGDEQFF. The CDR3 DNA is TGTGCCAGCAGTTTAGCCGGGACTAGCGGGACTAGGGGGGATGAGCAGTTCTTC.

This clone showed up just a few times. The J gene is TRBJ2-7, the V gene TRBV6-5; 7 bases align to TRBD1. CDR1 and CDR2 from the germline V gene are MNHEY and SVGAGI. The CDR3 is made up of 13 amino acids. Unmatched junction bases numbered 11, after V lost 6 bases and J lost 9 bases. The CDR3 is CASRRTGLWRQYF. For the CDR3, the DNA is TGTGCCAGCAGGAGGACAGGCCTTTGGAGGCAGTACTTC.

This clone is a singleton in its sample. J is TRBJ1-2 and V is TRBV5-1; 7 positions agree with TRBD1. After removal of 4 bases from V and 8 bases from J, the junction contained 8 bases not matched to a gene. The CDR3 totals 13 residues. Per germline, CDR1 SGHRS and CDR2 YFSETQ. The CDR3 loop reads CASSPGQESGYTF. The CDR3 region has the DNA TGCGCCAGCAGCCCCGGACAGGAGAGCGGCTACACCTTC.

V is TRBV7-9 and J is TRBJ2-7; TRBD1 matches at 7 bases. CDR1 SEHNR and CDR2 FQNEAQ come from the germline V gene (reference sequence). With V trimmed by 2 bases and J by 3 bases, 7 bases remained unmatched. This CDR3 has 15 amino acids. The CDR3: CASSLLQGNFYEQYF. CDR3 coding DNA: TGTGCCAGCAGCTTACTACAGGGGAATTTCTACGAGCAGTACTTC.

The chain carries TRBV30 and TRBJ2-7; 14 nucleotides align to TRBD2. The CDR3 spans 16 residues. The J segment lost 7 bases and the V segment lost 3 bases, leaving 11 bases of the junction unmatched. CDR1 is GTSNPN, CDR2 SVGIG, per germline (reference sequence). As DNA, the CDR3 is TGTGCCTGGAGCCGAGGACTAGCGGGAGGTTTGTGGGAGCAGTACTTC. Amino acids: CAWSRGLAGGLWEQYF.

The V and J genes are TRBV14 and TRBJ1-2, with 10 bases that match TRBD1. CDR3 size: 16 residues. Looked up from germline, CDR1 is SGHDN and CDR2 is FVKESK. V lost 4 bases and J lost 5; bases outside the gene matches: 10. CDR3 amino acids: CASSLGRQGARYGYTF. The CDR3 bases are TGTGCCAGCAGCCTCGGGAGACAGGGGGCGCGGTATGGCTACACCTTC.

The chain employs TRBV10-3 and TRBJ2-7; D is uncertain. Germline values: CDR1 ENHRY, CDR2 SYGVKD. V gave up 4 bases and J gave up 4 bases, with 11 bases separating them. The CDR3 spans 13 residues. The CDR3 is CAISAPQDYEQYF. The DNA for the CDR3 is TGTGCCATCAGTGCGCCGCAGGATTACGAGCAGTACTTC.

This chain joins TRBV7-8 and TRBJ1-4; TRBD1 aligns across 8 bases. Trimming took 5 bases from V and 3 from J; bases not matched to a gene: 5. This CDR3 spans 15 amino acids. Germline-derived CDR1 and CDR2 are SGHVS and FQNEAQ. CDR3 protein: CASSPGQGSNEKLFF. CDR3 in DNA: TGTGCCAGCAGCCCCGGACAGGGATCTAATGAAAAACTGTTTTTT.

V usage is TRBV2 and J usage is TRBJ1-1; 10 bases agree with TRBD1. There are 16 residues in the CDR3. Germline V gene data show CDR1 as SNHLY and CDR2 as FYNNEI. V was clipped by 4 bases and J by 8 bases; unmatched bases: 13. CDR3 coding DNA: TGTGCCAGCAGTGGCGGGGCAGGGACAGGGGTAACAGAAGCTTTCTTT. Residues: CASSGGAGTGVTEAFF. The full variable domain, rest sourced from reference TRBV2 and TRBJ1-1, is EPEVTQTPSHQVTQMGQEVILRCVPISNHLYFYWYRQILGQKVEFLVSFYNNEISEKSEIFDDQFSVERPDGSNFTLKIRSTKLEDSAMYFCASSGGAGTGVTEAFFGQGTRLTVV.

This clone has just one count. The chain links TRBV4-2 to TRBJ2-2, with TRBD1 identical over 7 bases. The length of the CDR3 is 18 residues. The germline V gene encodes CDR1 LGHNA and CDR2 YNFKEQ. V was pared by 4 bases and J by 6 bases, with 17 bases of the junction left unmatched. The CDR3 loop reads CASSLIGRLYRGPGELFF. CDR3 coding DNA: TGTGCCAGCAGCCTCATCGGGCGTCTTTACAGGGGTCCCGGGGAGCTGTTTTTT.

This chain connects TRBV7-2 to TRBJ2-1; D may be TRBD2 (5 bases). The germline V and J ends were trimmed by 5 bases and 5 bases, with 19 bases remaining between them. The CDR3 runs 16 residues. CDR1 is SGHTA and CDR2 is FQGNSA in the germline V gene. The CDR3 region is CASSRRTPLQDNEQFF. CDR3 nucleotides: TGTGCCAGCAGCCGACGGACTCCCCTTCAAGACAATGAGCAGTTCTTC.

The chain recombines TRBV12-2 with TRBJ1-1. TRBV12-2 is recorded as a pseudogene. The CDR3 loop spans 13 amino acids. The CDR3 region is CASRSEGCAEAFF. CDR3 sequence (DNA): TGTGCAAGTCGCTCCGAGGGCTGCGCTGAAGCTTTCTTT.

This clone was recorded once. This chain connects TRBV5-1 to TRBJ1-1, with a possible D match to TRBD1 (5 bases). This CDR3 contains 13 residues. Per the germline V gene, CDR1 is SGHRS and CDR2 is YFSETQ. Trimming stripped 6 bases from V and 14 bases from J, with 23 bases between. DNA of the CDR3: TGCGCCAGCAAAACCCGAACCGACAGCACGAAGTTCTTT. This encodes CASKTRTDSTKFF. Looking up the rest from reference TRBV5-1 and TRBJ1-1 gives the full variable domain: KAGVTQTPRYLIKTRGQQVTLSCSPISGHRSVSWYQQTPGQGLQFLFEYFSETQRNKGNFPGRFSGRQFSNSRSEMNVSTLELGDSALYLCASKTRTDSTKFFGQGTRLTVV.

CDR3 residues: CASSLGLAGGVDTQYF. DNA for the CDR3: TGTGCCAGCAGTTTGGGACTAGCGGGGGGGGTGGATACGCAGTATTTT. The chain links TRBV6-5 to TRBJ2-3, with 16 bases fitting TRBD2. This CDR3 region has 16 residues. V dropped 4 bases and J dropped 6; count of bases not matched to a gene: 4. CDR1 MNHEY and CDR2 SVGAGI come from the germline V gene.

The chain joins TRBV4-1 to TRBJ2-5, with a possible D match to TRBD2 (5 bases). The CDR3 is made up of 15 amino acids. The V gene lost 1 base and the J gene lost 2 bases, with 11 bases spanning the gap. Per germline, CDR1 MGHRA and CDR2 YSYEKL. The CDR3 DNA is TGCGCCAGCAGCCAAGGGAGACGGGATCAAGAGACCCAGTACTTC. It yields the protein CASSQGRRDQETQYF.

V and J are TRBV2 and TRBJ2-5, with D tentatively TRBD2 (6 bases). With 5 bases removed from V and 0 bases from J, the gap between germline ends came to 13 bases. This CDR3 comprises 15 residues. Germline V gene data show CDR1 as SNHLY and CDR2 as FYNNEI. In DNA form, the CDR3 reads TGTGCCAGCAGTTCCACTAGCAGCTACCAAGAGACCCAGTACTTC. Translation: CASSSTSSYQETQYF.

The CDR3, as DNA: TGTGCCAGCAGCTTAGTCAGAGATACGCAGTATTTT. It is translated as CASSLVRDTQYF. The V and J genes are TRBV7-9 and TRBJ2-3; unclear D gene. This CDR3 is built from 12 residues. Trimming stripped 1 base from V and 5 bases from J, with 4 bases between. The germline gives CDR1 SEHNR, CDR2 FQNEAQ (reference sequence).

As concerns this clone: At one end the junction does not follow the germline gene, possibly because of a read error. Here the CDR3 reads CASRGAGAQETQYF. The CDR3 DNA follows: TGTGCTAGCAGGGGAGCGGGGGCTCAAGAGACCCAGTACTTC. The rearrangement links TRBV7-7 to TRBJ2-5, with 8 bases identical to TRBD2. This CDR3 comprises 14 residues. Per germline, CDR1 SSHAT and CDR2 FNYEAQ (reference sequence).